These 28 T cell receptor beta chains originate from one sample sequenced in a study of blood T cell repertoires in COVID-19. Assay used: immunoSEQ multiplex PCR; TCRdb lists only in-frame clones, some missing. The sample gives over 200,000 clones, about 80% of which show up once; 2.5% to 4% is in the top ten. Material for sequencing was peripheral blood. These receptors were taken from a woman of 80 years or more with acute or convalescent COVID-19.

This clone was seen a few times. CDR3 nucleotide sequence: TGTGCCAGCACCACTCGAAGCGGGGGGTCTTTCTTT. This encodes CASTTRSGGSFF. The chain links TRBV6-5 to TRBJ1-1, with TRBD1 as a possible D gene (5 bases). The CDR3 is 12 residues long. Germline V gene sequence: CDR1 MNHEY, CDR2 SVGAGI. The V end was cut by 7 bases, the J end by 12 bases, with 18 bases between.

The chain couples TRBV7-9 to TRBJ1-5; TRBD1 is a possible D gene (5 bases). The germline V gene encodes CDR1 SEHNR and CDR2 FQNEAQ (reference sequence). V was shortened by 8 bases and J by 5 bases, with 10 bases between the two germline ends. CDR3 length: 12 residues. CDR3 nucleotides: TGTGCCAGCTCAGACAGCGATCAGCCCCAGCATTTT. Its protein product is CASSDSDQPQHF.

The chain carries TRBV7-6 and TRBJ1-5; the D gene is possibly TRBD1 (6 bases). CDR1 SGHVS and CDR2 FNYEAQ come from the germline V gene. The V end lost 2 bases, the J end lost 7 bases, and 9 bases lay between the germline ends. The CDR3 loop spans 13 amino acids. DNA of the CDR3: TGTGCCAGCAGCTTAAACAGGGACCAGCCCCAGCATTTT. Its protein is CASSLNRDQPQHF.

The chain is built from TRBV12-3 or TRBV12-4 and TRBJ1-2, with TRBD1 matching 7 bases. With 4 bases clipped from V and 8 bases from J, the junction kept 7 bases outside the gene matches. The CDR3 totals 13 residues. CDR3 sequence: CASSYRGEFGYTF. The DNA of the CDR3 is TGTGCCAGCAGTTACAGGGGCGAATTCGGCTACACCTTC.

For the CDR3, the DNA is TGTGCCAGCAGCCGTTTGCAGGGGAGCACCGGGGAGCTGTTTTTT. This gives the protein CASSRLQGSTGELFF. The chain joins TRBV9 to TRBJ2-2, with D possibly TRBD1 on 6 matching bases. Germline lookup yields CDR1 SGDLS and CDR2 YYNGEE. There are 15 residues in the CDR3. The V end was cut by 4 bases, the J end by 4 bases, with 14 bases between.

J is TRBJ1-6 and V is TRBV28; tentative D call: TRBD1 (6 bases). Looked up from germline, CDR1 is MDHEN and CDR2 is SYDVKM. The V gene lost 5 bases and the J gene lost 4 bases, with 9 bases spanning the gap. This CDR3 has 14 amino acids. Here the CDR3 DNA reads TGTGCCAGCAGTCTCCAGGGGTATAATTCACCCCTCCACTTT. It yields the protein CASSLQGYNSPLHF. The entire variable domain, with the rest obtained from reference TRBV28 and TRBJ1-6, is as follows: DVKVTQSSRYLVKRTGEKVFLECVQDMDHENMFWYRQDPGLGLRLIYFSYDVKMKEKGDIPEGYSVSREKKERFSLILESASTNQTSMYLCASSLQGYNSPLHFGNGTRLTVT.

This clone was counted once. The gene calls are TRBV7-9 and TRBJ1-3; no clear D gene. The V gene's germline CDR1 is SEHNR and CDR2 FQNEAQ (reference sequence). The CDR3 runs 17 residues. Trimming shortened V by 1 base and J by 0 bases, and 13 bases separated the two germline ends. The chain's CDR3 is CASSLDVAPLSGNTIYF. In DNA, the CDR3 is TGTGCCAGCAGCTTAGATGTGGCACCGCTCTCTGGAAACACCATATATTTT.

The chain has TRBV6-5 and TRBJ2-1; 7 bases are shared with TRBD2. CDR3 length: 15 residues. J lost 2 bases, V lost 5 bases, and 6 bases had no gene match. Germline-derived CDR1 and CDR2 are MNHEY and SVGAGI. CDR3 in amino acids: CASSTGGRAYNEQFF. The CDR3 nucleotides read TGTGCCAGCAGTACGGGGGGTAGGGCCTACAATGAGCAGTTCTTC.

The chain recombines TRBV6-5 with TRBJ2-1; D unresolved. The length of the CDR3 is 13 residues. Trimming left V 3 bases short and J 4 bases short, with 7 bases between. Germline V gives CDR1 MNHEY, CDR2 SVGAGI. DNA of the CDR3: TGTGCCAGCAGTTATTACCGGTACAATGAGCAGTTCTTC. As protein: CASSYYRYNEQFF.

The chain carries TRBV4-3 and TRBJ1-6; D uncertain. CDR3 size: 16 residues. V was shortened by 0 bases and J by 10 bases, with 16 bases between the two germline ends. The germline V gene encodes CDR1 LGHNA and CDR2 YSLEER. CDR3 protein: CASSQEGGLGSSPLHF. The CDR3 DNA sequence: TGCGCCAGCAGCCAAGAGGGCGGCCTTGGGAGCTCACCCCTCCACTTT.

The chain has TRBV14 and TRBJ1-2; D remains ambiguous. CDR3 size: 15 residues. With 1 base removed from V and 2 bases from J, the gap between germline ends came to 11 bases. Germline V gene sequence: CDR1 SGHDN, CDR2 FVKESK. The CDR3 is CASSQGLGYNYGYTF. The CDR3 DNA reads as TGTGCCAGCAGCCAAGGTCTAGGATACAACTATGGCTACACCTTC.

The rearrangement joins TRBV7-2 to TRBJ2-5; 8 bases fit TRBD2. Germline trimming cut 2 bases from V and 4 bases from J; bases unmatched to any gene: 9. CDR1 and CDR2 from the germline V gene are SGHTA and FQGNSA. The CDR3 spans 16 residues. As DNA, the CDR3 is TGTGCCAGCAGCTTATTTCTCTTTGCGGGGGGAGAGACCCAGTACTTC. Translated, it gives CASSLFLFAGGETQYF. Based on the CDR3 plus reference TRBV7-2 and TRBJ2-5, the full variable domain is GAGVSQSPSNKVTEKGKDVELRCDPISGHTALYWYRQSLGQGLEFLIYFQGNSAPDKSGLPSDRFSAERTGGSVSTLTIQRTQQEDSAVYLCASSLFLFAGGETQYFGPGTRLLVL.

A few counts support this clone. This rearrangement joins TRBV7-7 to TRBJ2-7, with D possibly TRBD2 on 6 matching bases. The V end was cut by 3 bases, the J end by 0 bases, with 21 bases between. Germline V gene lookup returns CDR1 SSHAT and CDR2 FNYEAQ (reference sequence). The CDR3 spans 18 residues. The CDR3 sequence is CASSFKIGGRLSSYEQYF. The CDR3 bases are TGTGCCAGCAGCTTTAAGATCGGGGGACGGCTGAGCTCCTACGAGCAGTACTTC.

V usage is TRBV4-1 and J usage is TRBJ2-3; 8 bases agree with TRBD2. The CDR3 is 18 amino acids. V was clipped by 4 bases and J by 2 bases; unmatched bases: 14. Germline loops: CDR1 MGHRA, CDR2 YSYEKL. The CDR3 sequence: CASSRTGGVGRATDTQYF. Here the CDR3 DNA reads TGCGCCAGCAGCCGCACCGGGGGGGTGGGACGCGCCACAGATACGCAGTATTTT.

This chain joins TRBV2 and TRBJ1-3; a possible D gene is TRBD1 (6 bases). The V end lost 8 bases, the J end lost 4 bases, and 18 bases lay between the germline ends. The CDR3 extends over 15 amino acids. The V gene's germline CDR1 is SNHLY and CDR2 FYNNEI. CDR3 amino acids: CASSRYREIGNTIYF. The CDR3 DNA sequence: TGTGCCAGCTCGAGGTACAGGGAAATCGGAAACACCATATATTTT. Complete variable domain (other parts from reference TRBV2 and TRBJ1-3): EPEVTQTPSHQVTQMGQEVILRCVPISNHLYFYWYRQILGQKVEFLVSFYNNEISEKSEIFDDQFSVERPDGSNFTLKIRSTKLEDSAMYFCASSRYREIGNTIYFGEGSWLTVV.

This clone showed up just a few times. The chain couples TRBV5-1 to TRBJ1-1, with 9 bases fitting TRBD1. Trimming took 0 bases from V and 5 from J; bases not matched to a gene: 2. CDR3 length: 14 amino acids. The germline V gene encodes CDR1 SGHRS and CDR2 YFSETQ. The CDR3 protein is CASSLGDRVTEAFF. CDR3 in DNA: TGCGCCAGCAGCTTGGGGGACAGGGTTACTGAAGCTTTCTTT.

This clone has more than one count but fewer than ten. In DNA form, the CDR3 reads TGTGCCAGCAGTTACGGAGACAGGGGGAATTCACCCCTCCACTTT. Its translation is CASSYGDRGNSPLHF. This chain links TRBV6-5 with TRBJ1-6; TRBD1 matches at 9 bases. The CDR3 is 15 amino acids. The V segment lost 2 bases and the J segment 7 bases; nucleotides outside the gene matches: 3. CDR1 is MNHEY and CDR2 is SVGAGI in the germline V gene.

This chain joins TRBV4-1 and TRBJ2-5, with D perhaps TRBD1 (6 bases). The V gene's germline CDR1 is MGHRA and CDR2 YSYEKL. V lost 4 bases and J 4 bases, leaving 19 bases between the germline ends. The CDR3 is 16 residues long. CDR3 bases: TGCGCCAGCAGCCTACCAGGCAGGGGCCGGGGAGAGACCCAGTACTTC. This translates into CASSLPGRGRGETQYF.

The V call is TRBV4-1, the J call TRBJ1-2, with 7 bases matching TRBD1. Germline V gene lookup returns CDR1 MGHRA and CDR2 YSYEKL. V dropped 5 bases and J dropped 0; count of bases not matched to a gene: 9. This CDR3 has 16 residues. The CDR3 DNA follows: TGCGCCAGCAGCAAGGGACAGTTGCCAGCTAACTATGGCTACACCTTC. As protein: CASSKGQLPANYGYTF.

This rearrangement joins TRBV10-1 to TRBJ2-2; 7 nucleotides agree with TRBD2. The CDR3 runs 17 residues. CDR1 is WNHNN and CDR2 is SYGVQD in the germline V gene (reference sequence). V lost 2 bases to trimming and J lost 1 base; unmatched junction nucleotides: 7. Here the CDR3 DNA reads TGCGCCAGCAGTGAGGTGGGACTAACCCAGAACACCGGGGAGCTGTTTTTT. This sequence encodes CASSEVGLTQNTGELFF.

The CDR3 sequence is CASGTSGGTDTQYF. CDR3 nucleotide sequence: TGTGCTAGTGGAACTAGCGGGGGCACAGATACGCAGTATTTT. The genes are TRBV12-5 and TRBJ2-3, with 10 bases lining up with TRBD2. The junction had 1 base not matched to a gene; V was cut back by 6 bases and J by 1 base. The CDR3 totals 14 residues. Germline V gives CDR1 LGHNT, CDR2 FRNRAP. Complete variable domain (other parts from reference TRBV12-5 and TRBJ2-3): DARVTQTPRHKVTEMGQEVTMRCQPILGHNTVFWYRQTMMQGLELLAYFRNRAPLDDSGMPKDRFSAEMPDATLATLKIQPSEPRDSAVYFCASGTSGGTDTQYFGPGTRLTVL.

Details on this clone: At the DNA level, this CDR3 is encoded by other sequences in the same sample as well. The rearrangement joins TRBV19 to TRBJ1-3, with D perhaps matching TRBD1 (5 bases). Germline V gene sequence: CDR1 LNHDA, CDR2 SQIVND (reference sequence). V lost 4 bases, J lost 3 bases, and 10 bases lay in between. This CDR3 has 14 residues. The CDR3 here is CASSTGYSGNTIYF. CDR3 coding DNA: TGTGCCAGTAGTACAGGGTATAGTGGAAACACCATATATTTT.

This clone was counted at least ten times. This chain uses TRBV2 with TRBJ2-7, with TRBD1 matching 8 bases. Germline CDR1 is SNHLY and CDR2 is FYNNEI. CDR3 length equals 17 residues. With 1 base clipped from V and 3 bases from J, the junction kept 11 bases outside the gene matches. DNA of the CDR3: TGTGCCAGCAGTGAAGATAGGGCAGGGGGCGTTAGCTACGAGCAGTACTTC. It codes for CASSEDRAGGVSYEQYF. The variable domain in full, with the rest retrieved from reference TRBV2 and TRBJ2-7, is EPEVTQTPSHQVTQMGQEVILRCVPISNHLYFYWYRQILGQKVEFLVSFYNNEISEKSEIFDDQFSVERPDGSNFTLKIRSTKLEDSAMYFCASSEDRAGGVSYEQYFGPGTRLTVT.

This rearrangement joins TRBV5-1 to TRBJ2-5, with D maybe TRBD1 (6 bases). Germline loops: CDR1 SGHRS, CDR2 YFSETQ. Trimming removed 2 bases from V and 4 bases from J, with 9 bases in between. The CDR3 is 13 residues long. CDR3 protein: CASSFRGGETQYF. CDR3 DNA: TGCGCCAGCAGCTTCAGGGGTGGAGAGACCCAGTACTTC.

The rearrangement joins TRBV18 to TRBJ1-1; maybe TRBD1 (6 bases). The CDR3 length is 14 residues. Germline V gene sequence: CDR1 KGHSH, CDR2 LQKENI. V was shortened by 3 bases and J by 3 bases, with 11 bases between the two germline ends. In nucleotides, the CDR3 is TGTGCCAGCTCACCGCCGACAGGTTACACTGAAGCTTTCTTT. It translates to CASSPPTGYTEAFF.

J is TRBJ2-3 and V is TRBV7-9; TRBD2 is a possible D gene (7 bases). CDR3 length equals 16 residues. V was trimmed by 1 base and J by 8 bases, leaving 19 bases between them. Per germline, CDR1 SEHNR and CDR2 FQNEAQ (reference sequence). The CDR3 is CASSLDTSPRGGTQYF. DNA of the CDR3: TGTGCCAGCAGCTTAGATACTAGCCCGAGGGGGGGTACGCAGTATTTT.

This chain links TRBV3-1 (or the pseudogene TRBV3-2) with TRBJ2-7, with 14 positions matching TRBD2. The germline V gene has CDR1 LGHDT and CDR2 YNNKEL (reference sequence). V lost 1 base to trimming and J lost 6 bases; unmatched junction nucleotides: 5. The CDR3 length is 16 residues. CDR3 region: CASSQGLAGGPGEQYF. The CDR3 DNA reads as TGTGCCAGCAGCCAAGGACTAGCGGGAGGGCCGGGCGAGCAGTACTTC.

This clone was counted once. This chain links TRBV5-1 with TRBJ2-3; TRBD2 agrees at 12 bases. V trimming: 4 bases; J trimming: 4 bases; junction bases outside the gene matches: 4. Germline lookup yields CDR1 SGHRS and CDR2 YFSETQ. The CDR3 length is 15 residues. In DNA form, the CDR3 reads TGCGCCAGCAGCAAACTAGCGGGAGGCCCAGATACGCAGTATTTT. This codes for CASSKLAGGPDTQYF.